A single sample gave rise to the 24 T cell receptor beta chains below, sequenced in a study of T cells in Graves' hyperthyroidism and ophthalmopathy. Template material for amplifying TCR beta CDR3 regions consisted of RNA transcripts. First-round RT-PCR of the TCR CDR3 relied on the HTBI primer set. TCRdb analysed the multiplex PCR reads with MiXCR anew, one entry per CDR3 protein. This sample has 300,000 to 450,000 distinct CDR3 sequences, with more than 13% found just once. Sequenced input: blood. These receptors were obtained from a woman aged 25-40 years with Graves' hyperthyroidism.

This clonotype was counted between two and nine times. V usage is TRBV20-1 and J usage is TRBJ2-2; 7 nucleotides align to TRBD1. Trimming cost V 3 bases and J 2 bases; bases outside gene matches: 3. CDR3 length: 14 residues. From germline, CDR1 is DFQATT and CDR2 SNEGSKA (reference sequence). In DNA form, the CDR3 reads TGCAGTGCTAGTGGGACAGCTAACACCGGGGAGCTGTTTTTT. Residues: CSASGTANTGELFF.

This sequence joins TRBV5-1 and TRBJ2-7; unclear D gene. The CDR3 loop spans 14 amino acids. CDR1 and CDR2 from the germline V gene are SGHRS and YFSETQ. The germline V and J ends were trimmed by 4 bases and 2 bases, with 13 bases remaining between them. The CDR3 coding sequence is TGCGCCAGCAGCACATGGACGGACCCCTACGAGCAGTACTTC. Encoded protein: CASSTWTDPYEQYF.

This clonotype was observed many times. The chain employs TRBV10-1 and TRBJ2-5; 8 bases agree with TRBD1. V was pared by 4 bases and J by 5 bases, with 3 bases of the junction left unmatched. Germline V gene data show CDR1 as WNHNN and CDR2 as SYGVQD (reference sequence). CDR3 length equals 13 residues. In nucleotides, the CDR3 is TGCGCCAGCAGTGGACAGGGGACGGAGACCCAGTACTTC. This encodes CASSGQGTETQYF.

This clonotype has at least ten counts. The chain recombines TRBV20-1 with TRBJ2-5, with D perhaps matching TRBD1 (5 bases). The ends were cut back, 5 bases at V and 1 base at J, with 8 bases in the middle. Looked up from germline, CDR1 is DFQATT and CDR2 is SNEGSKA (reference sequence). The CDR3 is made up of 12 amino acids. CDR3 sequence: CSAWTSQETQYF. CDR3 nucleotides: TGCAGTGCTTGGACATCCCAAGAGACCCAGTACTTC.

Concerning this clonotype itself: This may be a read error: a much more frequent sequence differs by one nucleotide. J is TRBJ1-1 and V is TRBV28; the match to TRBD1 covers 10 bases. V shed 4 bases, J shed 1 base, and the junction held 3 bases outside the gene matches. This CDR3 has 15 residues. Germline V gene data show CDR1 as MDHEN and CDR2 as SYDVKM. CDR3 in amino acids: CASSWGTGANTEAFF. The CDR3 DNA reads TGTGCCAGCAGTTGGGGGACAGGGGCGAACACTGAAGCTTTCTTT.

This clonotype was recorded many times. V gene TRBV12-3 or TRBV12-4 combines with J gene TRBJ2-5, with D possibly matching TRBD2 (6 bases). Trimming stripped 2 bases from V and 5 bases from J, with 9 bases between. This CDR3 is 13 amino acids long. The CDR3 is CASSLTGSETQYF. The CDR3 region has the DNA TGTGCCAGCAGTTTAACCGGGAGTGAGACCCAGTACTTC.

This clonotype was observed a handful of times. The CDR3 bases are TGTGCCATCAGTGAGTCGGACGGCTACACCTTC. It encodes CAISESDGYTF. This chain uses TRBV10-3 with TRBJ1-2; D gene uncertain. This CDR3 is 11 amino acids long. V gave up 0 bases and J gave up 8 bases, with 4 bases separating them. CDR1 is ENHRY, CDR2 SYGVKD, per germline.

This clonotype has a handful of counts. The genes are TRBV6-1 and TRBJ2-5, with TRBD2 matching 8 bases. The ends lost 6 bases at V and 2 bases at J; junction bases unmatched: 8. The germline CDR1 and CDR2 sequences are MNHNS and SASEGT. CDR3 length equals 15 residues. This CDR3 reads CASRAGTRGQETQYF. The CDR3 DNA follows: TGTGCCAGCAGAGCCGGGACTAGGGGGCAAGAGACCCAGTACTTC.

This CDR3 reads CAWSRDSPGEKLFF. For the CDR3, the DNA is TGTGCCTGGTCCCGGGACAGTCCGGGGGAAAAACTGTTTTTT. The V call is TRBV30, the J call TRBJ1-4; 7 positions match TRBD1. Trimming cost V 5 bases and J 8 bases; bases outside gene matches: 11. CDR3 length: 14 amino acids. Germline assignment: CDR1 GTSNPN and CDR2 SVGIG (reference sequence).

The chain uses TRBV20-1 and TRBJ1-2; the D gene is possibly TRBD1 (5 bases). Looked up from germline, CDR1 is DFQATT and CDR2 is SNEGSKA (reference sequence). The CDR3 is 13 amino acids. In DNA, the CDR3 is TGCAGAAGCGAGGGGCCAGTATTATATGGCTACACCTTC. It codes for CRSEGPVLYGYTF.

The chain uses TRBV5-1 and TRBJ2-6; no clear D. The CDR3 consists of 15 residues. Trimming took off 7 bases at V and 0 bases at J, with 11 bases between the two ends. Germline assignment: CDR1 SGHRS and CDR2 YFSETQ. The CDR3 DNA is TGCGCCAGCGGCATCGGGCCCTCTGGGGCCAACGTCCTGACTTTC. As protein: CASGIGPSGANVLTF.

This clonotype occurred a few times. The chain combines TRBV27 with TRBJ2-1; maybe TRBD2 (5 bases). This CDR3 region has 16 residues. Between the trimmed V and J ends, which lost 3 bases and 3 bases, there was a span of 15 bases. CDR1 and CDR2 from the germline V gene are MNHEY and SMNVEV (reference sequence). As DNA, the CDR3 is TGTGCCAGCAGTTTCTGGCTAGCTCAAAACTACAATGAGCAGTTCTTC. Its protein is CASSFWLAQNYNEQFF.

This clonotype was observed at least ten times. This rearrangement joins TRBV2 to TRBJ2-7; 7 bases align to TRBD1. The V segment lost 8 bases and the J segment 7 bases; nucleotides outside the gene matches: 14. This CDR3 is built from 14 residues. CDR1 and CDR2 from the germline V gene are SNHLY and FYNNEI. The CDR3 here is CASVRPGQVGEQYF. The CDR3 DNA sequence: TGTGCCAGCGTTAGACCAGGACAGGTTGGGGAGCAGTACTTC.

CDR3 in DNA: TGTGCCACCAGCAGTCCTACCGCTGGGTCTGGCACAGATACGCAGTATTTT. Its protein is CATSSPTAGSGTDTQYF. The V gene is TRBV15, the J gene TRBJ2-3; no clear D. Germline values: CDR1 LNHNV, CDR2 YYDKDF (reference sequence). The CDR3 totals 17 residues. V was trimmed by 3 bases and J by 1 base, leaving 17 bases between them.

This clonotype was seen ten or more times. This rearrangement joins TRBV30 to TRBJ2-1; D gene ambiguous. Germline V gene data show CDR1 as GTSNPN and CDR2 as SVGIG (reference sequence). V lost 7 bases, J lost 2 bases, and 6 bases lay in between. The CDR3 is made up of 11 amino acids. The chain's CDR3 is CAYAPYNEQFF. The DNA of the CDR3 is TGTGCCTACGCCCCCTACAATGAGCAGTTCTTC.

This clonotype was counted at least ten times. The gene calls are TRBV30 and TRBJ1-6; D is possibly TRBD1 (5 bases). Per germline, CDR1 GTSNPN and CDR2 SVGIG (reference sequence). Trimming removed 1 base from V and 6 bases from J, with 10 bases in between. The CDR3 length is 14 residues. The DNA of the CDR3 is TGTGCCTGGAGTGCAAGGGGTGGTAATTCACCCCTCCACTTT. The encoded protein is CAWSARGGNSPLHF.

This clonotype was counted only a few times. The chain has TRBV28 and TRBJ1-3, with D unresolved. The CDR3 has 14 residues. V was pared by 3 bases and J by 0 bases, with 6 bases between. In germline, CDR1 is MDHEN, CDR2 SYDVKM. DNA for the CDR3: TGTGCCAGCAGTTTGATTAGCTCTGGAAACACCATATATTTT. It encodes CASSLISSGNTIYF. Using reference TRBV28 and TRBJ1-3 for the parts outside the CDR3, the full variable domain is DVKVTQSSRYLVKRTGEKVFLECVQDMDHENMFWYRQDPGLGLRLIYFSYDVKMKEKGDIPEGYSVSREKKERFSLILESASTNQTSMYLCASSLISSGNTIYFGEGSWLTVV.

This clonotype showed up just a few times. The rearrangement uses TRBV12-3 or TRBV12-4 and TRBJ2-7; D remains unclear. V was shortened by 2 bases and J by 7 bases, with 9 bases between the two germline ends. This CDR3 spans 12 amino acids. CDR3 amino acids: CASSLHAAEQYF. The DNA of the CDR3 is TGTGCCAGCAGTTTACATGCCGCAGAGCAGTACTTC.

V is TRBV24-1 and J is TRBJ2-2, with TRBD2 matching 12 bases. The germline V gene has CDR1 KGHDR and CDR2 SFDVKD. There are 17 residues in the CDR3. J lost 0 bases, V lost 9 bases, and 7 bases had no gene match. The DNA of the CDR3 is TGTGCCACCCGACTAGCGGGAGTTCGAGCGAACACCGGGGAGCTGTTTTTT. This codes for CATRLAGVRANTGELFF.

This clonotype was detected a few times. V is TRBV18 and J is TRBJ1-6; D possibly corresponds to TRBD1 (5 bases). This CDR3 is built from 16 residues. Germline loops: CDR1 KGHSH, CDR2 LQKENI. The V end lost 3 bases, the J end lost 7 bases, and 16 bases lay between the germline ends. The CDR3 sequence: CASSPPGGWRNSPLHF. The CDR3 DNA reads TGTGCCAGCTCACCGCCGGGGGGGTGGAGGAATTCACCCCTCCACTTT.

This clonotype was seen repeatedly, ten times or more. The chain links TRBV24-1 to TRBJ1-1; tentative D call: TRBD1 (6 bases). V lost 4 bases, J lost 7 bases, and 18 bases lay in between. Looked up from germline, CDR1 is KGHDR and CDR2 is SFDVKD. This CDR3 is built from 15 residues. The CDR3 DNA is TGTGCCACCAGTGACCCTAAAGGGGGGGCCGATGAAGCTTTCTTT. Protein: CATSDPKGGADEAFF.

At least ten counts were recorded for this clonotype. The CDR3 sequence is CASSLGALVGSPLHF. CDR3 nucleotides: TGTGCCAGCAGTTTAGGGGCGCTGGTCGGTTCACCCCTCCACTTT. The chain is built from TRBV12-3 or TRBV12-4 and TRBJ1-6; no firm D call. The CDR3 spans 15 residues. Trimming removed 1 base at V and 9 bases at J, with 13 bases between.

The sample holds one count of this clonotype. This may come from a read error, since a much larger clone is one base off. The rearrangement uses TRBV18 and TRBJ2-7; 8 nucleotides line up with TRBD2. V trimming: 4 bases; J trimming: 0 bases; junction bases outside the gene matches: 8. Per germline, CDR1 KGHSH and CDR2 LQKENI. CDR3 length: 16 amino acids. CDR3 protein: CASSRGRREVSYEQYF. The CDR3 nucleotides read TGTGCCAGCTCACGCGGAAGGCGGGAGGTCTCCTACGAGCAGTACTTC.

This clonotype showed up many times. CDR3 in amino acids: CASSTAGYEQYF. The DNA of the CDR3 is TGTGCCAGCAGTACAGCAGGGTACGAGCAGTACTTC. The chain combines TRBV2 with TRBJ2-7; D perhaps matches TRBD1 (5 bases). The V and J ends lost 5 bases and 4 bases respectively, with 9 bases between them. This CDR3 has 12 amino acids. In germline, CDR1 is SNHLY, CDR2 FYNNEI.